Below, 15 T cell receptor beta chains from the same sample are listed, as sequenced in a study of blood T cell repertoires in COVID-19. The protocol was immunoSEQ multiplex PCR, while the TCRdb copy is restricted to in-frame clones and leaves out a portion. The sample yields about 260,000 clones, about 88% seen once. Sequencing was done on a sample of peripheral blood. Every receptor here comes from a man in his 60s who had recovered from COVID-19.

The V gene is TRBV11-1, the J gene TRBJ1-2, with 9 bases aligning to TRBD1. The J segment lost 6 bases and the V segment lost 5 bases, leaving 10 bases of the junction unmatched. The CDR3 is made up of 15 amino acids. The germline gives CDR1 SGHAT, CDR2 FQDESV (reference sequence). The CDR3 loop is CASSALTGTGNGYTF. In nucleotides, the CDR3 is TGTGCCAGCAGCGCACTCACCGGGACAGGGAATGGCTACACCTTC.

This sequence joins TRBV10-3 and TRBJ1-4; 11 positions agree with TRBD1. Per germline, CDR1 ENHRY and CDR2 SYGVKD. The CDR3 sequence is 15 residues long. With V trimmed by 3 bases and J by 9 bases, 6 bases remained unmatched. The CDR3 protein is CAISETGQGDQKLFF. The CDR3 DNA reads TGTGCCATCAGTGAAACGGGACAGGGGGATCAAAAACTGTTTTTT.

The chain recombines TRBV9 with TRBJ1-2; TRBD1 aligns across 10 bases. CDR3 length: 15 amino acids. From germline, CDR1 is SGDLS and CDR2 YYNGEE. V shed 4 bases, J shed 6 bases, and the junction held 9 bases outside the gene matches. CDR3 sequence: CASSIGQGDRNGYTF. For the CDR3, the DNA is TGTGCCAGCAGCATCGGACAGGGGGACCGGAATGGCTACACCTTC. The full variable domain, rest sourced from reference TRBV9 and TRBJ1-2, is DSGVTQTPKHLITATGQRVTLRCSPRSGDLSVYWYQQSLDQGLQFLIQYYNGEERAKGNILERFSAQQFPDLHSELNLSSLELGDSALYFCASSIGQGDRNGYTFGSGTRLTVV.

This clone was found once. The chain couples TRBV7-8 to TRBJ1-5, with D possibly being TRBD1 (6 bases). Germline-derived CDR1 and CDR2 are SGHVS and FQNEAQ. CDR3 size: 14 residues. Trimming removed 6 bases from V and 2 bases from J, with 11 bases in between. The CDR3 sequence is CASRGRGGNQPQHF. Here the CDR3 DNA reads TGTGCCAGCAGGGGGAGGGGGGGCAATCAGCCCCAGCATTTT.

Comment on this clone: The sample carries other DNA sequences with the same CDR3. The genes are TRBV6-5 and TRBJ2-2, with D tentatively TRBD2 (5 bases). Germline V gene lookup returns CDR1 MNHEY and CDR2 SVGAGI. This CDR3 contains 15 residues. Trimming left V 2 bases short and J 4 bases short, with 11 bases between. The CDR3 DNA follows: TGTGCCAGCAGTTACGGAGGCGCGGGCACCGGGGAGCTGTTTTTT. This codes for CASSYGGAGTGELFF.

The chain recombines TRBV24-1 with TRBJ1-1, with 7 bases matching TRBD1. The CDR3 spans 14 residues. Per the germline V gene, CDR1 is KGHDR and CDR2 is SFDVKD. The junction had 5 bases not matched to a gene; V was cut back by 4 bases and J by 4 bases. CDR3 sequence reads: CATSDRQGTTEAFF. CDR3 nucleotide sequence: TGTGCCACCAGTGACAGACAGGGTACCACTGAAGCTTTCTTT.

The V gene is TRBV11-1, the J gene TRBJ1-1, with a tentative D call TRBD1 (5 bases). This CDR3 spans 13 amino acids. Germline loops: CDR1 SGHAT, CDR2 FQDESV (reference sequence). Trimming cost V 1 base and J 4 bases, with 7 bases left between them. The CDR3 sequence is CASSLVGGTEAFF. CDR3 DNA sequence: TGTGCCAGCAGCTTAGTCGGGGGCACTGAAGCTTTCTTT. The full variable domain, completed using reference TRBV11-1 and TRBJ1-1, is EAEVAQSPRYKITEKSQAVAFWCDPISGHATLYWYRQILGQGPELLVQFQDESVVDDSQLPKDRFSAERLKGVDSTLKIQPAELGDSAMYLCASSLVGGTEAFFGQGTRLTVV.

V usage is TRBV6-6 and J usage is TRBJ1-5; D not certain. Germline assignment: CDR1 MNHNY and CDR2 SVGAGI (reference sequence). Trimming stripped 5 bases from V and 2 bases from J, with 16 bases between. The CDR3 consists of 16 residues. CDR3 sequence (DNA): TGTGCCAGCAGTAGGGCTCCAGGTAGCGGCAATCAGCCCCAGCATTTT. Its translation is CASSRAPGSGNQPQHF.

The chain is built from TRBV5-1 and TRBJ2-5; D gene ambiguous. CDR1 is SGHRS, CDR2 YFSETQ, per germline. The V and J ends lost 0 bases and 0 bases respectively, with 6 bases between them. CDR3 length: 14 residues. CDR3 DNA: TGCGCCAGCAGCTTGGGTACTCACCAAGAGACCCAGTACTTC. Translating it yields CASSLGTHQETQYF.

The chain has TRBV7-8 and TRBJ2-3; D perhaps matches TRBD2 (6 bases). Germline V gene lookup returns CDR1 SGHVS and CDR2 FQNEAQ. V was pared by 3 bases and J by 5 bases, with 15 bases between. The CDR3 length is 15 residues. CDR3 nucleotides: TGTGCCAGCAGCTTTCGGCGGGGAGGCAGAGATACGCAGTATTTT. Its protein is CASSFRRGGRDTQYF.

This clone showed up just once. The V gene is TRBV5-1, the J gene TRBJ2-7; maybe TRBD2 (6 bases). The CDR3 sequence is 16 residues long. The V and J ends lost 3 bases and 0 bases respectively, with 16 bases between them. Germline V gene sequence: CDR1 SGHRS, CDR2 YFSETQ. The CDR3 sequence: CASSSAGNPLSYEQYF. CDR3 bases: TGCGCCAGCAGCTCGGCGGGGAACCCTCTCTCCTACGAGCAGTACTTC.

The chain employs TRBV27 and TRBJ2-7; 7 nucleotides align to TRBD2. The germline gives CDR1 MNHEY, CDR2 SMNVEV (reference sequence). The CDR3 spans 16 residues. Trimming took 6 bases from V and 0 from J; bases not matched to a gene: 11. The CDR3 loop reads CASRTISGSSSYEQYF. The CDR3 region has the DNA TGTGCCAGCAGGACGATTAGCGGGTCGAGCTCCTACGAGCAGTACTTC.

The chain carries TRBV6-4 and TRBJ1-2; no definite D call. V was clipped by 2 bases and J by 4 bases, with 11 bases between them. The CDR3 length is 14 residues. The germline V gene has CDR1 MRHNA and CDR2 SNTAGT. The CDR3 here is CASSDEGLGYGYTF. In nucleotides, the CDR3 is TGTGCCAGCAGTGACGAGGGTCTAGGCTATGGCTACACCTTC.

This clone has just a few counts. The chain uses TRBV19 and TRBJ2-2; 8 positions match TRBD2. Per germline, CDR1 LNHDA and CDR2 SQIVND (reference sequence). V shed 7 bases, J shed 4 bases, and the junction held 8 bases outside the gene matches. The length of the CDR3 is 15 residues. The CDR3 sequence: CASIGGGLSTGELFF. Written as DNA, the CDR3 is TGTGCCAGTATCGGGGGGGGCTTAAGCACCGGGGAGCTGTTTTTT.

The V and J genes are TRBV5-1 and TRBJ2-7; D is perhaps TRBD2 (6 bases). The CDR3 sequence is 15 residues long. Germline CDR1 and CDR2: SGHRS and YFSETQ. V lost 1 base, J lost 2 bases, and 13 bases lay in between. Here the CDR3 reads CASSLRDSATYEQYF. Written as DNA, the CDR3 is TGCGCCAGCAGCTTGCGGGACTCAGCGACCTACGAGCAGTACTTC.